Following are 5 T cell receptor beta chains from one sample sequenced in a study of shared clonotypes between healthy human individuals. Naive CD8 cells lacked CD45RO and underwent positive selection for CCR7, leaving out terminally differentiated effector memory CD45RA+ cells. Some clones are missing from TCRdb's copy, which holds only in-frame ones; the method was immunoSEQ multiplex PCR. The sample has a few million clones; around 93% are singletons. Sequenced material: naive CD8+ T cells from PBMCs. The receptors originated from a man between 18 and 29 years old in good health. Some clones in this sample may be carry-over from other donors' samples.

This CDR3 is CASSGSPRGNEQFF. The CDR3 nucleotides are TGCGCCAGCAGTGGGTCCCCCAGGGGAAATGAGCAGTTCTTC. This sequence joins TRBV10-1 and TRBJ2-1; perhaps TRBD1 as D (6 bases). V was cut by 4 bases and J by 7 bases, with 14 bases left in between. The CDR3 runs 14 residues. Germline V gene data show CDR1 as WNHNN and CDR2 as SYGVQD (reference sequence).

This rearrangement joins TRBV28 to TRBJ2-7, with 9 bases lining up with TRBD1. Looked up from germline, CDR1 is MDHEN and CDR2 is SYDVKM. The CDR3 loop spans 13 amino acids. The trim removed 8 bases at V and 3 bases at J, leaving 5 bases unmatched. The CDR3, as DNA: TGTGCCAGCGTTAGACAGGGGGGCTACGAGCAGTACTTC. Translation gives CASVRQGGYEQYF. The full variable domain, rest sourced from reference TRBV28 and TRBJ2-7, is DVKVTQSSRYLVKRTGEKVFLECVQDMDHENMFWYRQDPGLGLRLIYFSYDVKMKEKGDIPEGYSVSREKKERFSLILESASTNQTSMYLCASVRQGGYEQYFGPGTRLTVT.

The chain uses TRBV5-1 and TRBJ2-7, with 9 nucleotides matching TRBD2. V lost 0 bases and J lost 12; bases outside the gene matches: 10. This CDR3 has 14 residues. CDR1 and CDR2 (germline): SGHRS, YFSETQ. The CDR3 region has the DNA TGCGCCAGCAGCTTGGGTAGCGGGAGACCGAGTTGGTACTTC. Encoded protein: CASSLGSGRPSWYF.

The chain is built from TRBV4-2 and TRBJ1-2; TRBD1 matches at 8 bases. With V trimmed by 5 bases and J by 0 bases, 5 bases remained unmatched. In germline, CDR1 is LGHNA, CDR2 YNFKEQ. This CDR3 has 15 residues. CDR3 coding DNA: TGTGCCAGCAGCGCCCGGGACAGGTCTAACTATGGCTACACCTTC. Protein product: CASSARDRSNYGYTF.

The chain joins TRBV5-1 to TRBJ1-4; D possibly corresponds to TRBD1 (5 bases). This CDR3 region has 18 residues. Germline V gene data show CDR1 as SGHRS and CDR2 as YFSETQ. V gave up 1 base and J gave up 1 base, with 17 bases separating them. DNA of the CDR3: TGCGCCAGCAGCTTGTCCTTGGTAAGGGGCGAAACTAATGAAAAACTGTTTTTT. It specifies CASSLSLVRGETNEKLFF. Based on the CDR3 plus reference TRBV5-1 and TRBJ1-4, the full variable domain is KAGVTQTPRYLIKTRGQQVTLSCSPISGHRSVSWYQQTPGQGLQFLFEYFSETQRNKGNFPGRFSGRQFSNSRSEMNVSTLELGDSALYLCASSLSLVRGETNEKLFFGSGTQLSVL.